The 8 T cell receptor beta chains given below trace back to one sample, sequenced in a study of metastatic and nonmetastatic thyroid tumors. Among the patients, none had received any treatment before thyroid surgery. TCRdb re-processed the PCR reads through MiXCR. The sample holds about 43,000 clones, more than 3% seen once. The sample consisted of blood. The receptors were gathered from a female donor with papillary thyroid cancer or a benign thyroid nodule (not recorded which). Some clones in this sample may be carry-over from other donors' samples.

This clone was seen repeatedly, ten times or more. The V and J genes are TRBV6-5 and TRBJ2-1; TRBD2 might be the D (6 bases). The CDR3 is made up of 15 amino acids. The V end was cut by 0 bases, the J end by 1 base, with 7 bases between. Germline V gene lookup returns CDR1 MNHEY and CDR2 SVGAGI. The CDR3 loop reads CASSYSGTSYNEQFF. For the CDR3, the DNA is TGTGCCAGCAGTTACTCTGGGACTTCCTACAATGAGCAGTTCTTC.

This clone was observed many times. The rearrangement joins TRBV4-1 to TRBJ2-7; 10 positions match TRBD2. V lost 1 base, J lost 4 bases, and 1 base stayed unmatched. The CDR3 contains 14 residues. Germline-derived CDR1 and CDR2 are MGHRA and YSYEKL. CDR3 sequence (DNA): TGCGCCAGCAGCCAAGCTAGCGGGAGTTACGAGCAGTACTTC. Translated, it gives CASSQASGSYEQYF.

Judged by abundance, this clone is medium-sized (0.01 to 0.1%). This chain joins TRBV28 and TRBJ1-6, with D possibly matching TRBD1 (5 bases). Trimming shortened V by 7 bases and J by 10 bases, and 14 bases separated the two germline ends. The length of the CDR3 is 13 residues. Looked up from germline, CDR1 is MDHEN and CDR2 is SYDVKM. DNA for the CDR3: TGTGCCAGCATTACCGGGACTTCCTCACCCCTCCACTTT. It is translated as CASITGTSSPLHF. The full variable domain, in which reference TRBV28 and TRBJ1-6 provide the parts outside the CDR3, is DVKVTQSSRYLVKRTGEKVFLECVQDMDHENMFWYRQDPGLGLRLIYFSYDVKMKEKGDIPEGYSVSREKKERFSLILESASTNQTSMYLCASITGTSSPLHFGNGTRLTVT.

At least ten counts were recorded for this clone. The chain combines TRBV4-1 with TRBJ2-7, with 7 bases matching TRBD1. With V trimmed by 2 bases and J by 3 bases, 7 bases remained unmatched. Germline CDR1 reads MGHRA; CDR2 reads YSYEKL. The CDR3 has 15 residues. CDR3 coding DNA: TGCGCCAGCAGCCAAAAACCCCAGGGGGACTACGAGCAGTACTTC. It encodes CASSQKPQGDYEQYF.

There are a few counts of this clone. The chain carries TRBV7-2 and TRBJ1-2, with D possibly TRBD1 on 5 matching bases. V lost 5 bases to trimming and J lost 8 bases, with 15 bases between them. The CDR3 covers 13 residues. Germline assignment: CDR1 SGHTA and CDR2 FQGNSA. The CDR3 DNA follows: TGTGCCAGCAGCCCAAGGGCCGGGGACGGCTACACCTTC. It translates to CASSPRAGDGYTF.

This clone was found a few times. The CDR3 nucleotides are TGTGCCAGCAGCTCCCCCACGGGACAAAGCTCTGGGGCCAACGTCCTGACTTTC. It encodes CASSSPTGQSSGANVLTF. This chain links TRBV9 with TRBJ2-6; weak D call: TRBD1 (6 bases). This CDR3 region has 18 residues. With 4 bases removed from V and 0 bases from J, the gap between germline ends came to 17 bases. Looked up from germline, CDR1 is SGDLS and CDR2 is YYNGEE.

At least ten counts were recorded for this clone. This rearrangement joins TRBV4-1 to TRBJ1-1; TRBD1 might be the D (6 bases). The CDR3 covers 16 residues. The germline gives CDR1 MGHRA, CDR2 YSYEKL. Between the trimmed V and J ends, which lost 3 bases and 8 bases, there was a span of 22 bases. In nucleotides, the CDR3 is TGCGCCAGCAGCCAGGAGAAAGTAGTTAGTGGGACAGAAGCTTTCTTT. Protein product: CASSQEKVVSGTEAFF.

This clone was recorded at least ten times. The CDR3 DNA reads as TGCGCCAGCAGCCAAACCGGGATCCCCACCGGGGAGCTGTTTTTT. Its protein is CASSQTGIPTGELFF. The chain employs TRBV4-1 and TRBJ2-2, with a tentative D call TRBD2 (5 bases). Trimming took 2 bases from V and 4 from J, leaving 11 bases between them. The V gene's germline CDR1 is MGHRA and CDR2 YSYEKL. The CDR3 is 15 amino acids.